Listed here are 3 T cell receptor beta chains from one sample, sequenced in a study of T cell changes during pregnancy in multiple sclerosis. The method was immunoSEQ multiplex PCR; TCRdb's version includes in-frame clones alone and lacks a portion of them. The sample contains around 95,000 clones, 94% of which appear only once. Material: peripheral blood, obtained after pregnancy. The receptors here all came from a female donor in good health, enrolled as a control in a pregnancy study.

This clone was seen only a few times. The chain couples TRBV7-9 to TRBJ1-5, with TRBD1 as a possible D gene (6 bases). V was trimmed by 2 bases and J by 0 bases, leaving 14 bases between them. Germline loops: CDR1 SEHNR, CDR2 FQNEAQ (reference sequence). CDR3 length: 17 amino acids. CDR3 bases: TGTGCCAGCAGCTTACGGACAGTAAACTATAGCAATCAGCCCCAGCATTTT. It codes for CASSLRTVNYSNQPQHF.

The rearrangement joins TRBV7-2 to TRBJ1-5, with D uncertain. Trimming took off 1 base at V and 4 bases at J, with 8 bases between the two ends. CDR3 size: 14 residues. Germline values: CDR1 SGHTA, CDR2 FQGNSA. The CDR3: CASSLERSNQPQHF. The CDR3 DNA sequence: TGTGCCAGCAGCTTAGAACGGAGTAATCAGCCCCAGCATTTT.

The V and J genes are TRBV19 and TRBJ1-1, with TRBD1 identical over 7 bases. Looked up from germline, CDR1 is LNHDA and CDR2 is SQIVND (reference sequence). This CDR3 region has 13 residues. The CDR3 loop is CAVKGAMNTEAFF. Written as DNA, the CDR3 is TGTGCGGTAAAGGGGGCTATGAACACTGAAGCTTTCTTT.